This T cell receptor (beta chain) emerged from a study of Graves' ophthalmopathy and Graves' hyperthyroidism. Study-wide results and caveats: In blood, most expanded thyroid clonotypes above 0.001 frequency were also detected.

RNA served as the template for amplifying TCR beta CDR3 regions. An initial RT-PCR round employing HTBI primers preceded a second-round multiplex PCR. MiXCR, run by TCRdb on the multiplex PCR reads, gives a single entry per CDR3 protein. There are about 600,000 distinct CDR3 sequences in the sample; under 45% occur only once, and about 4.2% lies in the top ten. Remarks on this clonotype: The target antigen is unknown. Its ends do not fully match the called genes, so a read error is possible.

Each hyperthyroidism patient was newly diagnosed, with under 2 months' duration, and aged 18 to 65. The specimen was peripheral blood or thyroid tissue (not recorded which). The sequence derives from an adult man with Graves' hyperthyroidism.

The CDR3, as DNA: TGTGCCAGCGGCGTAGACCGTGACACTGAAGCTTTCTTT. It encodes CASGVDRDTEAFF. The chain has TRBV9 and TRBJ1-1; no firm D call. This CDR3 is built from 13 residues. CDR1 and CDR2 from the germline V gene are SGDLS and YYNGEE.